There are many counts of the clone carrying this TCR beta chain. Its antigen is unidentified. With the read ending 3 residues before the CDR3 end, the germline J gene is used to fill in that end. Germline V gives CDR1 DFQATT, CDR2 SNEGSKA (reference sequence). J was trimmed by 0 bases and V by 5 bases; bases with no gene match: 15. The CDR3 extends over 17 amino acids. These data come from a study of T cell clonality in common variable immunodeficiency. Broader study findings: CVID subjects had higher TCRbeta clonality than healthy controls, most marked in about a third. CVID patient heterogeneity limited repertoire-clinical complication correlations.

Measured with immunoSEQ multiplex PCR; TCRdb has only the in-frame clones, and not every one. The repertoire shows some 50,000 clones, none seen only once; the top ten take under 2%. Sequenced sample: peripheral blood mononuclear cells. The receptor's source is a person aged 18-70 years in good health. The chain employs TRBV20-1 and TRBJ2-7; 8 bases match TRBD2. CDR3 protein: CSAGTGAGGLSSYEQYF. Incomplete CDR3 DNA: TGCAGTGCTGGGACTGGGGCGGGAGGTTTAAGCTCCTACGAG.